This TCR beta chain was sequenced in a study of OX40 agonist ivuxolimab in advanced cancers. Broader study findings: At 0.1 to 3.0 mg/kg, clonal expansion of CD4+ and CD8+ blood T cells had occurred by week 6.

V dropped 8 bases and J dropped 0 bases, with 7 bases sitting between them. The CDR3 covers 13 residues. Germline-derived CDR1 and CDR2 are MNHNS and SASEGT. There are a few counts of this clone. No antigen is known for it. Here immunoSEQ multiplex PCR was the method, and the copy in TCRdb shows in-frame clones only, minus some. This sample has about 33,000 clones, with about 80% found just once. The chain joins TRBV6-1 to TRBJ2-2, with D uncertain. The sequence derives from an adult with an advanced solid tumor such as melanoma, head and neck, liver or kidney cancer. The sample in question was CD4+ or CD8+ T cells sorted from blood, obtained in a trial of the OX40 agonist ivuxolimab. DNA for the CDR3: TGTGCCAGCGCTCCTCCGAACACCGGGGAGCTGTTTTTT. Translating it yields CASAPPNTGELFF.